These 27 T cell receptor beta chains originate from one sample sequenced in a study of T cells after yellow fever vaccination. Each CDR3 protein is one row after TCRdb ran MiXCR on the 5' RACE reads. The repertoire includes approximately 610,000 distinct CDR3 sequences, roughly 17% of them detected once, and roughly 17% sits in the top ten. The sequenced sample was PBMCs, obtained about 5 days after the first yellow fever vaccination. The receptors come from a young man who received the YFV17D yellow fever vaccine.

Turning to this clonotype: The final CDR3 position lacks the conserved phenylalanine or tryptophan, pointing to a likely read error. This chain uses TRBV7-3 with TRBJ1-1; possible D gene TRBD1, 5 bases. The CDR3 has 12 residues. With 6 bases removed from V and 9 bases from J, the gap between germline ends came to 14 bases. In germline, CDR1 is SGHTA, CDR2 FQGTGA. The CDR3: CASRPDIGQAFS. CDR3 in DNA: TGTGCCAGCAGACCGGACATCGGTCAAGCTTTCTCT.

This clonotype was seen a handful of times. V is TRBV27 and J is TRBJ1-1; TRBD1 aligns across 10 bases. V trimming: 5 bases; J trimming: 4 bases; junction bases outside the gene matches: 4. Germline loops: CDR1 MNHEY, CDR2 SMNVEV (reference sequence). CDR3 length: 14 residues. CDR3 protein: CASSEWTGGTEAFF. CDR3 DNA sequence: TGTGCCAGCAGTGAATGGACAGGGGGCACTGAAGCTTTCTTT.

This clonotype was counted a few times. The CDR3 DNA follows: TGTGCCAGCACGCCAGATAGCAATCAGCCCCAGCATTTT. Amino acid sequence: CASTPDSNQPQHF. The chain combines TRBV2 with TRBJ1-5; D is unresolved. This CDR3 contains 13 residues. Germline V CDR1 and CDR2: SNHLY, FYNNEI. The V end lost 7 bases, the J end lost 0 bases, and 7 bases lay between the germline ends.

This clonotype was detected a few times. This sequence joins TRBV27 and TRBJ1-5; 12 bases fit TRBD1. The CDR3 is 17 residues long. V was clipped by 6 bases and J by 2 bases; unmatched bases: 8. The germline V gene encodes CDR1 MNHEY and CDR2 SMNVEV (reference sequence). The CDR3 is CASSLPGTGGRNQPQHF. CDR3 bases: TGTGCCAGCAGCCTGCCCGGGACAGGGGGCCGCAATCAGCCCCAGCATTTT.

A few counts support this clonotype. The V and J genes are TRBV5-4 and TRBJ2-3, with 9 positions matching TRBD2. CDR1 is SGHNT and CDR2 is YYREEE in the germline V gene (reference sequence). The CDR3 runs to 14 residues. Trimming took 7 bases from V and 4 from J; bases not matched to a gene: 7. The CDR3 DNA sequence: TGTGCCAGCCAAGGGACTAGCTCGTCAGATACGCAGTATTTT. Protein product: CASQGTSSSDTQYF.

V and J are TRBV12-3 or TRBV12-4 and TRBJ2-3, with TRBD2 as a possible D gene (6 bases). This CDR3 has 14 amino acids. The ends were cut back, 5 bases at V and 2 bases at J, with 11 bases in the middle. The DNA of the CDR3 is TGTGCCAGCAGTCCGACTAGTGACACAGATACGCAGTATTTT. The encoded protein is CASSPTSDTDTQYF.

The CDR3 spells CSVIRTDFIEAFF. CDR3 DNA: TGCAGCGTTATCCGGACGGACTTCATTGAAGCTTTCTTT. The chain links TRBV29-1 to TRBJ1-1; D is undetermined. V lost 5 bases and J lost 7, with 17 bases in between. Germline CDR1 and CDR2: SQVTM and ANQGSEA. The CDR3 is 13 residues long.

This clonotype was seen many times. This chain joins TRBV27 and TRBJ1-5; D gene unclear. Germline values: CDR1 MNHEY, CDR2 SMNVEV (reference sequence). V lost 0 bases and J 2 bases, leaving 5 bases between the germline ends. CDR3 size: 14 residues. CDR3 DNA sequence: TGTGCCAGCAGTTTATCCACGGGCAATCAGCCCCAGCATTTT. Residues: CASSLSTGNQPQHF.

This clonotype showed up many times. The genes are TRBV6-2 or TRBV6-3 and TRBJ2-2, with D unclear. CDR3 length: 12 amino acids. V was clipped by 0 bases and J by 6 bases, with 2 bases between them. Germline values: CDR1 MNHEY, CDR2 SVGEGT. The CDR3 DNA follows: TGTGCCAGCAGTTACTCCCCCGGGGAGCTGTTTTTT. Translation: CASSYSPGELFF.

This clonotype was detected ten times or more. This sequence joins TRBV11-1 and TRBJ2-4, with D possibly matching TRBD1 (6 bases). The germline CDR1 and CDR2 sequences are SGHAT and FQDESV (reference sequence). Trimming cost V 4 bases and J 0 bases, with 19 bases left between them. This CDR3 is 18 amino acids long. The CDR3: CASSSLGQTEGAKNIQYF. CDR3 nucleotide sequence: TGTGCCAGCAGCTCTCTAGGACAGACCGAAGGAGCCAAAAACATTCAGTACTTC.

This clonotype was counted a few times. This chain uses TRBV20-1 with TRBJ1-5, with 8 bases identical to TRBD1. Germline CDR1 and CDR2: DFQATT and SNEGSKA (reference sequence). This CDR3 has 15 residues. The V and J ends lost 7 bases and 0 bases, in that order; junction bases with no gene match: 8. This CDR3 is CSVADRGNSNQPQHF. DNA of the CDR3: TGCAGTGTCGCAGACAGGGGCAATAGCAATCAGCCCCAGCATTTT.

This clonotype was observed a few times. This chain joins TRBV5-6 and TRBJ1-1, with unresolved D. The V gene lost 0 bases and the J gene lost 14 bases, with 14 bases spanning the gap. Per the germline V gene, CDR1 is SGHDT and CDR2 is YYEEEE. The CDR3 covers 12 residues. The CDR3 nucleotides are TGTGCCAGCAGCTTGGCAGGTCTCCCAGGCTTCTTT. Protein sequence: CASSLAGLPGFF.

This clonotype showed up just a few times. V gene TRBV5-1 combines with J gene TRBJ2-5, with no clear D. This CDR3 contains 13 residues. V shed 0 bases and J shed 4 bases, with 7 bases lying between them. CDR1 and CDR2 (germline): SGHRS, YFSETQ. CDR3 DNA sequence: TGCGCCAGCAGCTTGGGGGATCCAGAGACCCAGTACTTC. It codes for CASSLGDPETQYF.

The V gene is TRBV10-3, the J gene TRBJ2-1; tentatively, D is TRBD2 (6 bases). Germline V gene sequence: CDR1 ENHRY, CDR2 SYGVKD. The ends were cut back, 6 bases at V and 3 bases at J, with 12 bases in the middle. The CDR3 extends over 14 amino acids. CDR3 coding DNA: TGTGCCATCAGATCTGACGGGAGCTACAATGAGCAGTTCTTC. Its translation: CAIRSDGSYNEQFF.

This chain uses TRBV7-2 with TRBJ2-7, with D perhaps matching TRBD2 (6 bases). CDR3 length equals 13 residues. V dropped 0 bases and J dropped 5 bases, with 8 bases sitting between them. Germline CDR1 reads SGHTA; CDR2 reads FQGNSA. The CDR3 sequence: CASSLARGHEQYF. The CDR3 nucleotides read TGTGCCAGCAGCTTAGCGCGGGGCCACGAGCAGTACTTC.

In this sample, this clonotype turned up a few times. The chain is built from TRBV7-9 and TRBJ2-5; TRBD2 matches 7 bases. The CDR3 has 15 amino acids. CDR1 is SEHNR and CDR2 is FQNEAQ in the germline V gene (reference sequence). J lost 2 bases, V lost 7 bases, and 10 bases had no gene match. The CDR3 loop reads CASTPERGPQETQYF. The CDR3 bases are TGTGCCAGCACCCCCGAGCGGGGCCCACAAGAGACCCAGTACTTC.

This clonotype was counted at least ten times. The chain has TRBV4-3 and TRBJ2-3; 11 bases map to TRBD1. The trim removed 4 bases at V and 4 bases at J, leaving 7 bases unmatched. CDR1 is LGHNA, CDR2 YSLEER, per germline. This CDR3 spans 16 amino acids. The CDR3 loop reads CASSLGQGAMADTQYF. The CDR3 nucleotides are TGCGCCAGCAGCCTCGGACAGGGGGCAATGGCAGATACGCAGTATTTT.

The sample holds a few counts of this clonotype. The chain employs TRBV7-2 and TRBJ2-5; the D is unclear. The CDR3 loop spans 14 amino acids. The germline V gene has CDR1 SGHTA and CDR2 FQGNSA. With 5 bases removed from V and 1 base from J, the gap between germline ends came to 11 bases. The CDR3 loop reads CASSMSRAQETQYF. Here the CDR3 DNA reads TGTGCCAGCAGCATGAGTCGGGCCCAAGAGACCCAGTACTTC.

This clonotype was recorded a few times. The rearrangement joins TRBV7-2 to TRBJ2-1; D is perhaps TRBD1 or TRBD2 (5 bases each). Germline assignment: CDR1 SGHTA and CDR2 FQGNSA. This CDR3 is 15 amino acids long. V was pared by 8 bases and J by 3 bases, with 17 bases between. The DNA for the CDR3 is TGTGCCAGCCATTCTTGGTGGGGGATCTACAATGAGCAGTTCTTC. It specifies CASHSWWGIYNEQFF.

This clonotype has a count of ten or more. The gene calls are TRBV27 and TRBJ1-3; 7 bases are shared with TRBD1. Trimming at V came to 1 base and at J to 4 bases, leaving 4 bases not matched to a gene. CDR3 length: 15 residues. From germline, CDR1 is MNHEY and CDR2 SMNVEV (reference sequence). CDR3 DNA: TGTGCCAGCAGTTTATACAGGGGTTTAGGAAACACCATATATTTT. Translating gives CASSLYRGLGNTIYF.

V usage is TRBV5-1 and J usage is TRBJ2-5; 8 nucleotides align to TRBD2. The germline gives CDR1 SGHRS, CDR2 YFSETQ. This CDR3 region has 14 residues. With V trimmed by 0 bases and J by 10 bases, 8 bases remained unmatched. This CDR3 is CASSLAGLAGHQYF. CDR3 nucleotide sequence: TGCGCCAGCAGCTTGGCCGGGTTAGCGGGGCACCAGTACTTC.

The rearrangement uses TRBV7-2 and TRBJ2-7; the match to TRBD2 covers 10 bases. Trimming at V came to 5 bases and at J to 3 bases, leaving 7 bases not matched to a gene. The CDR3 length is 15 residues. The V gene's germline CDR1 is SGHTA and CDR2 FQGNSA. CDR3 sequence reads: CASSTKLAGSYEQYF. The CDR3 nucleotides read TGTGCCAGCAGCACTAAACTAGCGGGGAGCTACGAGCAGTACTTC. Drawing the rest from reference TRBV7-2 and TRBJ2-7, the complete variable domain is GAGVSQSPSNKVTEKGKDVELRCDPISGHTALYWYRQSLGQGLEFLIYFQGNSAPDKSGLPSDRFSAERTGGSVSTLTIQRTQQEDSAVYLCASSTKLAGSYEQYFGPGTRLTVT.

The chain joins TRBV18 to TRBJ1-2; the D gene is possibly TRBD1 (6 bases). This CDR3 is 15 amino acids long. The ends were cut back, 5 bases at V and 3 bases at J, with 16 bases in the middle. Germline-derived CDR1 and CDR2 are KGHSH and LQKENI. CDR3 residues: CASSVRGPGDYGYTF. The CDR3 nucleotides are TGTGCCAGCTCAGTCAGAGGGCCAGGGGACTATGGCTACACCTTC.

J is TRBJ1-3 and V is TRBV7-9; D is possibly TRBD1 (6 bases). The CDR3 runs to 15 residues. In germline, CDR1 is SEHNR, CDR2 FQNEAQ (reference sequence). The germline V and J ends were trimmed by 3 bases and 1 base, with 10 bases remaining between them. CDR3 DNA sequence: TGTGCCAGCAGCTTGGAACAGGGTTCTGGAAACACCATATATTTT. This sequence encodes CASSLEQGSGNTIYF.

This sequence joins TRBV10-3 and TRBJ2-7; unclear D gene. Looked up from germline, CDR1 is ENHRY and CDR2 is SYGVKD. Between the trimmed V and J ends, which lost 6 bases and 0 bases, there was a span of 6 bases. The length of the CDR3 is 12 residues. Here the CDR3 reads CAIRDSSYEQYV. The CDR3 nucleotides are TGTGCCATCAGGGATAGCTCCTACGAGCAGTACGTC.

Only a few counts were recorded for this clonotype. The gene calls are TRBV12-3 or TRBV12-4 and TRBJ2-2; 8 nucleotides agree with TRBD1. J gave up 5 bases and V 6 bases, and 11 bases lay outside the gene matches. CDR3 length equals 16 residues. The CDR3 coding sequence is TGTGCCAGCAGCTTTCTTAGGACAGGGCGAACCGGGGAGCTGTTTTTT. Translation gives CASSFLRTGRTGELFF.

The V and J genes are TRBV7-2 and TRBJ2-1, with D perhaps TRBD2 (5 bases). Germline-derived CDR1 and CDR2 are SGHTA and FQGNSA. The ends were cut back, 4 bases at V and 4 bases at J, with 14 bases in the middle. The CDR3 consists of 15 residues. CDR3 sequence: CASSSLAPPYNEQFF. The DNA of the CDR3 is TGTGCCAGCAGCTCCCTAGCCCCCCCTTACAATGAGCAGTTCTTC.